The clone carrying this TCR beta chain was found once. The CDR3 is 15 residues long. Losses at the gene ends were 4 bases for V and 1 base for J; bases not matched to a gene: 2. The V gene's germline CDR1 is SGHNT and CDR2 YENEEA. Clones were read by immunoSEQ multiplex PCR, and TCRdb kept only the in-frame ones, dropping some. Altogether around 400,000 clones are present, 80% to 90% being singletons, with the ten largest covering 2% to 2.5%. The sample belongs to a study of blood T cell repertoires in COVID-19. The receptor was derived from a woman aged 60 to 75 with COVID-19, enrolled during active disease. The specimen sequenced was peripheral blood. The V gene is TRBV11-3, the J gene TRBJ2-5; TRBD2 agrees at 11 bases. This CDR3 is CASSSLAGGQETQYF. For the CDR3, the DNA is TGTGCCAGCAGCTCTCTAGCGGGGGGCCAAGAGACCCAGTACTTC.